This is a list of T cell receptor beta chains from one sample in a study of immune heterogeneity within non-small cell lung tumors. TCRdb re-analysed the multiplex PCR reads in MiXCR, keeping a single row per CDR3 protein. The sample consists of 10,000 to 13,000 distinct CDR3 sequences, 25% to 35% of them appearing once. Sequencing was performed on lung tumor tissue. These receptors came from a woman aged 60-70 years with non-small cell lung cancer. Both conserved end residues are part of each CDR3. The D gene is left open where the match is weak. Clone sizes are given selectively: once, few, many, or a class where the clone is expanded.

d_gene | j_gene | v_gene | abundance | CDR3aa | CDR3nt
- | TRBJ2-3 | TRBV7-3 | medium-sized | CASSLTAGTSTDTQYF | TGTGCCAGCAGCCTAACCGCCGGGACTAGCACAGATACGCAGTATTTT
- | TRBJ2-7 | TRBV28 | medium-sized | CASRSGAYEQYF | TGTGCCAGCAGGTCAGGGGCCTACGAGCAGTACTTC
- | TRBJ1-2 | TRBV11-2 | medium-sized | CASSLGLSYGYTF | TGTGCCAGCAGCTTAGGGTTGAGCTATGGCTACACCTTC
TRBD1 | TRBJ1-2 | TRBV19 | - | CASSTTRGQTNYGYTF | TGTGCCAGTAGTACCACCAGGGGACAGACCAACTATGGCTACACCTTC
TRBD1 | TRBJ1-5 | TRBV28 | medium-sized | CASKQDRVNQPQHF | TGTGCCAGCAAACAGGACAGGGTCAATCAGCCCCAGCATTTT
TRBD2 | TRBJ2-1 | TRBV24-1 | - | CATSPGGSGSYNEQFF | TGTGCCACCAGTCCTGGAGGTAGCGGGTCCTACAATGAGCAGTTCTTC
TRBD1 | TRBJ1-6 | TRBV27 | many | CASSPSASDRVSSPLHF | TGTGCCAGCAGTCCCTCGGCGTCGGACAGGGTATCTTCACCCCTCCACTTT
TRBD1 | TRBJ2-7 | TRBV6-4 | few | CASKTTTGLPYEQYF | TGTGCCAGCAAGACTACGACAGGGCTACCCTACGAGCAGTACTTC
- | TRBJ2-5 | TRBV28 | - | CASSLSSASPLFETQYF | TGTGCCAGCAGTTTAAGTAGCGCGAGCCCTCTTTTCGAGACCCAGTACTTC
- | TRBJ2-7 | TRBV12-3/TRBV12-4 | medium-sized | CASSPEEYEQYF | TGTGCCAGCAGTCCCGAGGAGTACGAGCAGTACTTC
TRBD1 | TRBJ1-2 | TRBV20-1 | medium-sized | CSASIQGADGYTF | TGCAGTGCTAGTATCCAGGGGGCCGATGGCTACACCTTC
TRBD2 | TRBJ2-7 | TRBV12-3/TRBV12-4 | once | CASRGTRKSGHSYEQYF | TGTGCCAGCAGGGGGACTAGAAAGTCTGGCCACTCCTACGAGCAGTACTTC
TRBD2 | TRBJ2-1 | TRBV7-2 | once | CASSSGPLAGGYNEQFF | TGTGCCAGCAGCTCAGGTCCACTAGCGGGAGGTTACAATGAGCAGTTCTTC
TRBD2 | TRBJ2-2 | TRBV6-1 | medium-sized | CATSLGLAGYTGELFF | TGTGCCACAAGCCTCGGACTAGCGGGTTACACCGGGGAGCTGTTTTTT
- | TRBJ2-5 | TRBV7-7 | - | CASSLEGGIRTQYF | TGTGCTAGCAGCTTAGAAGGGGGAATCAGGACCCAGTACTTC
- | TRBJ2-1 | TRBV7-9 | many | CASSRDGAYNEQFF | TGTGCCAGCAGCCGGGACGGAGCCTACAATGAGCAGTTCTTC
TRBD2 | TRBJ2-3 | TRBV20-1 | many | CSALVAGVPPSMQYF | TGCAGTGCGCTAGTAGCGGGAGTGCCGCCATCGATGCAGTATTTT